Listed below are T cell receptor beta chains from one sample, sequenced in a study of shared clonotypes between healthy human individuals. The assay was immunoSEQ multiplex PCR, and TCRdb's table has in-frame clones only and misses some. The sample includes about 680,000 clones, about 80% of them seen just once. Sequenced input: memory CD4+ T cells sorted from blood. These receptor sequences come from a woman between 25 and 40 years old in good health. CDR3s include the opening cysteine and the closing phenylalanine or tryptophan. The D gene is left open where the match is weak. Size tells how often a clone was seen (once, few, many) or the class of an expanded clone, and some rows leave it out.

CDR3: CASTPFSGGRVEDF
DNA: TGTGCCAGCACCCCATTCTCAGGAGGACGTGTGGAAGACTTC
D: NA
size: few
J: TRBJ2-7
V: TRBV7-9

CDR3: CASSLALADSTDTQYF
DNA: TGTGCCAGCTCACTTGCGCTAGCGGATAGCACAGATACGCAGTATTTT
D: TRBD2
size: NA
J: TRBJ2-3
V: TRBV18

CDR3: CASSSGTDPTYNEQFF
DNA: TGTGCCAGCAGTTCCGGGACGGACCCTACCTACAATGAGCAGTTCTTC
D: NA
size: few
J: TRBJ2-1
V: TRBV11-1

CDR3: CASSGPQSSYNSPLHF
DNA: TGTGCCAGCAGCGGACCTCAGAGCTCCTATAATTCACCCCTCCACTTT
D: NA
size: NA
J: TRBJ1-6
V: TRBV9

CDR3: CASSMTDEAFF
DNA: TGTGCCAGCAGTATGACGGATGAAGCTTTCTTT
D: NA
size: NA
J: TRBJ1-1
V: TRBV6-1

CDR3: CASSQDRLAGVYEQYF
DNA: TGCGCCAGCAGCCAAGATAGACTAGCGGGAGTCTACGAGCAGTACTTC
D: TRBD2
size: NA
J: TRBJ2-7
V: TRBV4-1

CDR3: CASRSENSYNEQFF
DNA: TGTGCCAGCAGATCCGAAAACTCCTACAATGAGCAGTTCTTC
D: NA
size: NA
J: TRBJ2-1
V: TRBV27

CDR3: CASSPPTGANTEAFF
DNA: TGTGCCAGCTCACCACCGACAGGGGCGAACACTGAAGCTTTCTTT
D: TRBD1
size: NA
J: TRBJ1-1
V: TRBV18

CDR3: CASSQLTGEAGNTIYF
DNA: TGTGCCAGCAGTCAACTCACAGGGGAAGCTGGAAACACCATATATTTT
D: TRBD1
size: NA
J: TRBJ1-3
V: TRBV9

CDR3: CASSQGGGGTKPQETQYF
DNA: TGCGCCAGCAGCCAAGGGGGCGGCGGGACAAAACCCCAAGAGACCCAGTACTTC
D: NA
size: NA
J: TRBJ2-5
V: TRBV4-1

CDR3: CAWSVLPTDNEQFF
DNA: TGTGCCTGGAGTGTTCTCCCGACCGACAATGAGCAGTTCTTC
D: NA
size: NA
J: TRBJ2-1
V: TRBV30

CDR3: CASSQEFGRVQYF
DNA: TGCGCCAGCAGCCAAGAGTTCGGGAGGGTGCAGTACTTC
D: TRBD2
size: NA
J: TRBJ2-7
V: TRBV4-1